The T cell receptor beta chain described here comes from a study of T cell clones after liver transplantation. Across the whole study: Tolerant meant at least one year fully off immunosuppression without liver enzymes above twice normal. Whole-study findings and limits: Compared with third party-reactive sequences, donor-reactive ones declined more, independent of withdrawal success. Post-transplant, graft-donor-reactive CD4 TCRbeta sequences in blood dropped significantly in most of the 8 subjects. Rather than being deleted, graft donor-reactive T cells may have moved into the graft.

Per the germline V gene, CDR1 is ENHRY and CDR2 is SYGVKD. V shed 0 bases, J shed 3 bases, and the junction held 7 bases outside the gene matches. The CDR3 sequence is 17 residues long. Remarks on this clone: As yet, its antigen is unknown.

Profiling relied on immunoSEQ multiplex PCR, and the TCRdb table lists in-frame clones only, not all of them. Of tens of thousands of clones in the sample, roughly 80% were seen once. The chain uses TRBV10-3 and TRBJ2-1, with TRBD1 identical over 8 bases. This sequence was found in a human patient who received a liver transplant. Some of these T cells may belong to the graft donor. The sample here was CD4+ T cells from blood, taken 12 months after liver transplant. The CDR3 nucleotides read TGTGCCATCAGTGAGTCTCAGGACAGGGTGATCTACAATGAGCAGTTCTTC. It codes for CAISESQDRVIYNEQFF.